Listed below are T cell receptor beta chains from one sample, sequenced in a study of post-analysis software for immune sequencing data. In TCRdb, the PCR reads were re-called with MiXCR into one record per CDR3 protein. The sample has under 900,000 distinct CDR3 sequences; 53% are singletons. Sequencing input: blood. All receptors come from a girl aged 5 to 17 with multiple sclerosis. CDR3s include the opening cysteine and the closing phenylalanine or tryptophan. A D gene is named only where the DNA matches it firmly. Expanded clones get a size class; other rows say once, few or many, or leave the size out.

d_call: TRBD1
v_call: TRBV4-1
j_call: TRBJ1-1
clone_size: NA
cdr3_aa: CASSLAGTGMNTEAFF
cdr3_nt: TGCGCCAGCAGCCTCGCCGGGACAGGCATGAACACTGAAGCTTTCTTT

d_call: TRBD1
v_call: TRBV20-1
j_call: TRBJ1-1
clone_size: NA
cdr3_aa: CSAYRGTNTEAFF
cdr3_nt: TGCAGTGCCTACAGGGGGACGAACACTGAAGCTTTCTTT

d_call: TRBD2
v_call: TRBV10-3
j_call: TRBJ2-7
clone_size: NA
cdr3_aa: CATWGGGSYEQYF
cdr3_nt: TGTGCCACCTGGGGGGGAGGATCCTACGAGCAGTACTTC

d_call: TRBD2
v_call: TRBV7-8
j_call: TRBJ2-5
clone_size: NA
cdr3_aa: CASRKRPLAGEKETQYF
cdr3_nt: TGTGCCAGCAGAAAACGACCGCTAGCGGGGGAGAAAGAGACCCAGTACTTC

d_call: NA
v_call: TRBV29-1
j_call: TRBJ1-2
clone_size: NA
cdr3_aa: CSPGGYTF
cdr3_nt: TGCAGCCCGGGCGGCTACACCTTC

d_call: NA
v_call: TRBV6-1
j_call: TRBJ1-2
clone_size: NA
cdr3_aa: CASGPGSKKMGWIYGYTF
cdr3_nt: TGTGCCAGCGGTCCGGGATCCAAAAAGATGGGATGGATCTATGGCTACACCTTC

d_call: NA
v_call: TRBV5-6
j_call: TRBJ2-7
clone_size: many
cdr3_aa: CASSPRASYEQYF
cdr3_nt: TGTGCCAGCAGCCCCAGGGCCTCCTACGAGCAGTACTTC

d_call: TRBD1
v_call: TRBV6-5
j_call: TRBJ1-2
clone_size: NA
cdr3_aa: CASSSPGQGASVVSYGYTF
cdr3_nt: TGTGCCAGCAGTTCACCGGGACAGGGGGCTTCTGTGGTATCCTATGGCTACACCTTC

d_call: TRBD1
v_call: TRBV27
j_call: TRBJ1-1
clone_size: NA
cdr3_aa: CAIFTGAQEAFF
cdr3_nt: TGTGCCATCTTCACAGGGGCTCAAGAAGCTTTCTTT

d_call: NA
v_call: TRBV29-1
j_call: TRBJ2-1
clone_size: NA
cdr3_aa: CSVRRGAGGKTQFF
cdr3_nt: TGCAGCGTTCGCCGAGGCGCAGGGGGGAAGACCCAGTTCTTC

d_call: NA
v_call: TRBV11-2
j_call: TRBJ2-7
clone_size: NA
cdr3_aa: CASSSGEPVDEQYF
cdr3_nt: TGTGCCAGCAGCTCCGGAGAGCCGGTAGACGAGCAGTACTTC

d_call: TRBD1
v_call: TRBV6-6
j_call: TRBJ1-2
clone_size: NA
cdr3_aa: CASSGAGQGGYTF
cdr3_nt: TGTGCCAGCTCAGGGGCTGGACAGGGTGGCTACACCTTC

d_call: NA
v_call: TRBV20-1
j_call: TRBJ2-1
clone_size: few
cdr3_aa: CSANVYEVYYNEQFF
cdr3_nt: TGCAGTGCTAATGTTTATGAGGTTTACTACAATGAGCAGTTCTTC

d_call: NA
v_call: TRBV7-3
j_call: TRBJ1-1
clone_size: NA
cdr3_aa: CASSSVVNTEAFF
cdr3_nt: TGTGCCAGCAGCTCCGTGGTGAACACTGAAGCTTTCTTT

d_call: TRBD1
v_call: TRBV3-1
j_call: TRBJ2-1
clone_size: NA
cdr3_aa: CASSQDPGQIYNEQFF
cdr3_nt: TGTGCCAGCAGCCAAGACCCGGGACAGATCTACAATGAGCAGTTCTTC

d_call: NA
v_call: TRBV2
j_call: TRBJ1-4
clone_size: NA
cdr3_aa: CVGSLNRATNEKLFF
cdr3_nt: TGTGTCGGCAGTTTAAACAGGGCAACTAATGAAAAACTGTTTTTT

d_call: TRBD2
v_call: TRBV4-1
j_call: TRBJ2-7
clone_size: NA
cdr3_aa: CASSQALADPYEQYF
cdr3_nt: TGCGCCAGCAGCCAAGCTCTAGCGGACCCCTACGAGCAGTACTTC

d_call: TRBD2
v_call: TRBV12-3/TRBV12-4
j_call: TRBJ2-5
clone_size: NA
cdr3_aa: CASSWRTSPRKTQYF
cdr3_nt: TGTGCCAGCAGTTGGAGGACTAGCCCACGGAAGACCCAGTACTTC

d_call: NA
v_call: TRBV10-3
j_call: TRBJ1-5
clone_size: NA
cdr3_aa: CAISGQGNQPQHF
cdr3_nt: TGTGCCATCAGTGGACAGGGCAATCAGCCCCAGCATTTT

d_call: NA
v_call: TRBV10-3
j_call: TRBJ2-5
clone_size: few
cdr3_aa: CAITPQETQYF
cdr3_nt: TGTGCCATCACCCCCCAAGAGACCCAGTACTTC

d_call: NA
v_call: TRBV20-1
j_call: TRBJ2-5
clone_size: NA
cdr3_aa: CSANFGVLETRYF
cdr3_nt: TGCAGTGCGAACTTCGGGGTATTAGAGACCCGGTACTTC

d_call: TRBD1
v_call: TRBV20-1
j_call: TRBJ2-7
clone_size: NA
cdr3_aa: CSAREPGQGLIYEQYF
cdr3_nt: TGCAGTGCGAGAGAACCGGGACAGGGTTTAATATACGAGCAGTACTTC

d_call: NA
v_call: TRBV7-3
j_call: TRBJ2-1
clone_size: NA
cdr3_aa: CASSFGAWTYNEQFF
cdr3_nt: TGTGCCAGCAGCTTCGGGGCCTGGACGTACAATGAGCAGTTCTTC

d_call: TRBD2
v_call: TRBV20-1
j_call: TRBJ2-3
clone_size: once
cdr3_aa: CSACRGTTSTDTQYF
cdr3_nt: TGCAGTGCTTGCCGGGGGACTACCAGCACAGATACGCAGTATTTT

d_call: NA
v_call: TRBV2
j_call: TRBJ1-2
clone_size: NA
cdr3_aa: CASRYRVSNGYTF
cdr3_nt: TGTGCCAGCAGGTATAGGGTGTCCAATGGCTACACCTTC

d_call: NA
v_call: TRBV6-1
j_call: TRBJ1-2
clone_size: NA
cdr3_aa: CASTLPWDYGYTF
cdr3_nt: TGTGCCAGCACCTTACCTTGGGACTATGGCTACACCTTC

d_call: TRBD1
v_call: TRBV29-1
j_call: TRBJ2-7
clone_size: NA
cdr3_aa: CSVHVRGREQYF
cdr3_nt: TGCAGCGTTCATGTTAGGGGGCGCGAGCAGTACTTC

d_call: TRBD1
v_call: TRBV6-5
j_call: TRBJ2-4
clone_size: few
cdr3_aa: CASSRTGRNIQYF
cdr3_nt: TGTGCCAGCAGTCGGACAGGGAGGAACATTCAGTACTTC

d_call: TRBD1
v_call: TRBV12-3/TRBV12-4
j_call: TRBJ1-6
clone_size: NA
cdr3_aa: CASTYRGRNSPLHF
cdr3_nt: TGTGCCAGCACTTACAGGGGACGTAATTCACCCCTCCACTTT

d_call: TRBD1
v_call: TRBV29-1
j_call: TRBJ2-7
clone_size: few
cdr3_aa: CSVVRTQGATLYEQYF
cdr3_nt: TGCAGCGTCGTTAGAACACAGGGGGCTACCCTCTACGAGCAGTACTTC

d_call: NA
v_call: TRBV4-1
j_call: TRBJ1-6
clone_size: NA
cdr3_aa: CASSQVGTYSPLHF
cdr3_nt: TGCGCCAGCAGCCAAGTCGGGACTTATTCACCCCTCCACTTT

d_call: NA
v_call: TRBV5-1
j_call: TRBJ2-3
clone_size: NA
cdr3_aa: CASSQGLITDTQYF
cdr3_nt: TGCGCCAGCAGCCAAGGACTCATAACAGATACGCAGTATTTT

d_call: NA
v_call: TRBV5-4
j_call: TRBJ2-3
clone_size: few
cdr3_aa: CASSLSRGASTDTQYF
cdr3_nt: TGTGCCAGCAGCTTGTCGAGAGGGGCTAGCACAGATACGCAGTATTTT

d_call: NA
v_call: TRBV5-1
j_call: TRBJ2-7
clone_size: NA
cdr3_aa: CASSRREFGFVQYF
cdr3_nt: TGCGCCAGCAGCCGCCGGGAGTTCGGGTTCGTGCAGTACTTC

d_call: NA
v_call: TRBV5-1
j_call: TRBJ2-5
clone_size: NA
cdr3_aa: CASSKGTPYQETQYF
cdr3_nt: TGCGCCAGCAGCAAAGGGACACCGTACCAAGAGACCCAGTACTTC